These 26 T cell receptor beta chains share one sample of origin, sequenced in a study of beta chain features in type 1 diabetes. Their antigens remain unidentified. General observations from the study: All four CD4+ subsets from Type 1 diabetes patients carried moderately but significantly shorter TCRB CDR3s.

All of the isolated RNA was reverse transcribed, so expressed TCRB transcripts were sequenced. TCRdb keeps only in-frame clones here, not all; method: immunoSEQ multiplex PCR. The repertoire holds under 50,000 clones, with 66% as singletons. The specimen was Tregs from blood. Receptors were obtained from a woman aged 18 to 35 with type 1 diabetes.

The gene calls are TRBV7-2 and TRBJ2-7; tentative D call: TRBD1 (5 bases). V was shortened by 5 bases and J by 0 bases, with 11 bases between the two germline ends. This CDR3 comprises 14 residues. Looked up from germline, CDR1 is SGHTA and CDR2 is FQGNSA. The chain's CDR3 is CASSPTTASYEQYF. The DNA of the CDR3 is TGTGCCAGCAGCCCTACGACAGCCTCCTACGAGCAGTACTTC.

The chain joins TRBV27 to TRBJ1-2; TRBD1 aligns across 7 bases. J gave up 4 bases and V 5 bases, and 13 bases lay outside the gene matches. CDR1 MNHEY and CDR2 SMNVEV come from the germline V gene (reference sequence). The CDR3 has 16 amino acids. The CDR3 here is CASSTNRGSRLYGYTF. The CDR3 nucleotides are TGTGCCAGCAGTACAAACAGGGGCTCTAGGCTCTATGGCTACACCTTC.

This chain uses TRBV27 with TRBJ2-3; D is unresolved. There are 13 residues in the CDR3. Germline-derived CDR1 and CDR2 are MNHEY and SMNVEV (reference sequence). Trimming left V 3 bases short and J 3 bases short, with 7 bases between. The CDR3 region is CASSLQTTDTQYF. The CDR3, as DNA: TGTGCCAGCAGTTTGCAGACTACAGATACGCAGTATTTT.

This clone was seen a handful of times. The rearrangement joins TRBV14 to TRBJ2-7; possible D gene TRBD1, 6 bases. CDR3 length equals 15 residues. With 4 bases removed from V and 3 bases from J, the gap between germline ends came to 16 bases. Germline V gene sequence: CDR1 SGHDN, CDR2 FVKESK. This CDR3 is CASSRRPQGYYEQYF. In nucleotides, the CDR3 is TGTGCCAGCAGCCGACGCCCACAGGGATACTACGAGCAGTACTTC. The variable domain in full, with the rest retrieved from reference TRBV14 and TRBJ2-7, is EAGVTQFPSHSVIEKGQTVTLRCDPISGHDNLYWYRRVMGKEIKFLLHFVKESKQDESGMPNNRFLAERTGGTYSTLKVQPAELEDSGVYFCASSRRPQGYYEQYFGPGTRLTVT.

The rearrangement links TRBV5-1 to TRBJ1-3, with TRBD1 matching 12 bases. V shed 4 bases, J shed 4 bases, and the junction held 6 bases outside the gene matches. Germline V gene sequence: CDR1 SGHRS, CDR2 YFSETQ. The CDR3 consists of 16 residues. The CDR3 nucleotides read TGCGCCAGCAGCATAGGGGACAGGGGGCCCGGAAACACCATATATTTT. Residues: CASSIGDRGPGNTIYF.

This clone has just one count. V and J are TRBV7-9 and TRBJ1-2; D ambiguous. The CDR3 is 16 amino acids. Germline CDR1 SEHNR, CDR2 FQNEAQ (reference sequence). With 5 bases removed from V and 5 bases from J, the gap between germline ends came to 21 bases. Here the CDR3 reads CASSQASNDGRYGYTF. The CDR3 nucleotides read TGTGCCAGCAGCCAGGCTTCTAATGATGGGAGGTATGGCTACACCTTC.

The chain links TRBV27 to TRBJ2-3; tentatively, D is TRBD1 (5 bases). Between the trimmed V and J ends, which lost 4 bases and 5 bases, there was a span of 25 bases. The CDR3 has 18 residues. From germline, CDR1 is MNHEY and CDR2 SMNVEV (reference sequence). The CDR3 region is CASSSTPRPGSFGDTQYF. CDR3 nucleotide sequence: TGTGCCAGCAGTTCCACCCCGCGGCCAGGGTCATTTGGAGATACGCAGTATTTT.

The chain has TRBV6-5 and TRBJ1-6; D is ambiguous. Deletions cut 0 bases from V and 14 bases from J, with 11 bases between. Germline CDR1 reads MNHEY; CDR2 reads SVGAGI. CDR3 size: 13 residues. CDR3 bases: TGTGCCAGCAGTTACTCGAGGTCCTCCACCCTCCACTTT. It encodes CASSYSRSSTLHF.

The chain recombines TRBV28 with TRBJ2-7; TRBD1 agrees at 7 bases. CDR1 is MDHEN, CDR2 SYDVKM, per germline. The CDR3 is 15 residues long. With 7 bases clipped from V and 0 bases from J, the junction kept 9 bases outside the gene matches. CDR3: CASMLGTAVSYEQYF. CDR3 bases: TGTGCCAGCATGTTAGGGACAGCCGTCTCCTACGAGCAGTACTTC.

The chain recombines TRBV5-4 with TRBJ2-5; D is perhaps TRBD2 (5 bases). Germline CDR1 is SGHNT and CDR2 is YYREEE (reference sequence). The CDR3 spans 14 residues. V lost 4 bases and J lost 3, with 13 bases in between. CDR3 coding DNA: TGTGCCAGCAGCGGAGGTGGGCTAGAAGAGACCCAGTACTTC. It is translated as CASSGGGLEETQYF.

V is TRBV2 and J is TRBJ2-6, with a weak D call TRBD1 (7 bases). V was clipped by 5 bases and J by 0 bases, with 14 bases between them. Germline CDR1 SNHLY, CDR2 FYNNEI. CDR3 length: 17 residues. The CDR3: CASSKGQGGSGANVLTF. The CDR3 nucleotides are TGTGCCAGCAGTAAGGGGCAGGGGGGCTCTGGGGCCAACGTCCTGACTTTC.

The gene calls are TRBV25-1 and TRBJ2-4; weak D call: TRBD1 (6 bases). In germline, CDR1 is MGHDK, CDR2 SYGVNS. This CDR3 comprises 16 residues. V dropped 3 bases and J dropped 3 bases, with 15 bases sitting between them. This CDR3 is CASSDLQGVDKNIQYF. The CDR3 coding sequence is TGTGCCAGCAGTGACCTACAGGGAGTCGACAAAAACATTCAGTACTTC.

Sample share makes this clone medium-sized. The chain is built from TRBV7-2 and TRBJ2-3; 12 nucleotides agree with TRBD1. Unmatched junction bases numbered 5, after V lost 4 bases and J lost 3 bases. Per the germline V gene, CDR1 is SGHTA and CDR2 is FQGNSA. The CDR3 totals 16 residues. CDR3 in DNA: TGTGCCAGCAGCTCCATGGGACAGGGGGCAACAGATACGCAGTATTTT. Residues: CASSSMGQGATDTQYF.

The genes are TRBV5-6 and TRBJ2-3, with D uncertain. V gave up 3 bases and J gave up 3 bases, with 8 bases separating them. This CDR3 contains 13 residues. Germline CDR1 SGHDT, CDR2 YYEEEE. CDR3 bases: TGTGCCAGCAGCTACGCTAGGACAGATACGCAGTATTTT. Its protein is CASSYARTDTQYF.

This clone has a handful of counts. The CDR3, as DNA: TGTGCCAGCAGCTTCCCTAGCGGAACGCCCGGGAATGAGCAGTTCTTC. Its translation is CASSFPSGTPGNEQFF. The chain has TRBV13 and TRBJ2-1; 7 nucleotides line up with TRBD2. The CDR3 length is 16 residues. Germline values: CDR1 PRHDT, CDR2 FYEKMQ (reference sequence). With 3 bases clipped from V and 7 bases from J, the junction kept 12 bases outside the gene matches.

The J gene is TRBJ2-1, the V gene TRBV4-3; 8 bases fit TRBD2. The CDR3 spans 14 residues. Germline CDR1 is LGHNA and CDR2 is YSLEER. The trim removed 4 bases at V and 5 bases at J, leaving 4 bases unmatched. Written as DNA, the CDR3 is TGCGCCAGCAGCCGGACCGGGGGGGACAATGAGCAGTTCTTC. Amino acids: CASSRTGGDNEQFF.

The chain has TRBV30 and TRBJ1-1; TRBD1 is a possible D gene (5 bases). In germline, CDR1 is GTSNPN, CDR2 SVGIG (reference sequence). The CDR3 totals 13 residues. Trimming left V 3 bases short and J 0 bases short, with 8 bases between. The CDR3 loop is CAWRTALNTEAFF. CDR3 DNA sequence: TGTGCCTGGAGGACAGCCTTGAACACTGAAGCTTTCTTT. Using reference TRBV30 and TRBJ1-1 for the parts outside the CDR3, the full variable domain is SQTIHQWPATLVQPVGSPLSLECTVEGTSNPNLYWYRQAAGRGLQLLFYSVGIGQISSEVPQNLSASRPQDRQFILSSKKLLLSDSGFYLCAWRTALNTEAFFGQGTRLTVV.

This clone was counted between two and nine times. CDR3 in DNA: TGTGCCAGCAGCTTGGTACAGGGTTTGAATACGCAGTATTTT. Its translation: CASSLVQGLNTQYF. The chain links TRBV6-5 to TRBJ2-3; tentatively, D is TRBD1 (6 bases). This CDR3 contains 14 residues. Trimming shortened V by 6 bases and J by 7 bases, and 17 bases separated the two germline ends. The germline V gene encodes CDR1 MNHEY and CDR2 SVGAGI.

Comments on this clone: The junction does not match germline at one end; this may be a read error. The chain uses TRBV7-7 and TRBJ2-2; tentatively, D is TRBD1 (6 bases). The germline V gene has CDR1 SSHAT and CDR2 FNYEAQ (reference sequence). The CDR3 contains 14 residues. Written as DNA, the CDR3 is TGTGCTAGCAGCCCGAACAGGGTCACCGGGGAGCTGTTTTTT. This encodes CASSPNRVTGELFF.

The V gene is TRBV6-5, the J gene TRBJ2-5, with 9 bases aligning to TRBD2. V was clipped by 6 bases and J by 5 bases; unmatched bases: 7. From germline, CDR1 is MNHEY and CDR2 SVGAGI. The CDR3 has 14 amino acids. The DNA of the CDR3 is TGTGCCAGCAGCCGTAGCGGGAGTGGTGAGACCCAGTACTTC. Protein product: CASSRSGSGETQYF.

In this sample, this clone turned up a few times. The chain is built from TRBV11-1 and TRBJ2-2; D gene ambiguous. Germline-derived CDR1 and CDR2 are SGHAT and FQDESV (reference sequence). V dropped 1 base and J dropped 0 bases, with 12 bases sitting between them. The CDR3 length is 17 residues. CDR3 nucleotides: TGTGCCAGCAGCTTAGATCTATCTCTAGCGAACACCGGGGAGCTGTTTTTT. Amino acid sequence: CASSLDLSLANTGELFF.

This clone was detected only a few times. CDR3 sequence: CASSFLNSPLHF. For the CDR3, the DNA is TGCGCCAGCAGCTTCCTTAATTCACCCCTCCACTTT. The chain recombines TRBV5-1 with TRBJ1-6; no clear D gene. This CDR3 region has 12 residues. The V end lost 2 bases, the J end lost 6 bases, and 3 bases lay between the germline ends. The germline gives CDR1 SGHRS, CDR2 YFSETQ.

The chain has TRBV7-9 and TRBJ1-3; D call uncertain. Germline CDR1 SEHNR, CDR2 FQNEAQ (reference sequence). V lost 5 bases and J 0 bases, leaving 14 bases between the germline ends. The CDR3 sequence is 16 residues long. The chain's CDR3 is CASSPSGPSSGNTIYF. The CDR3 coding sequence is TGTGCCAGCAGCCCAAGTGGGCCGAGCTCTGGAAACACCATATATTTT.

This clone was seen a few times. The chain recombines TRBV7-2 with TRBJ2-1, with a weak D call TRBD2 (5 bases). Germline V gene data show CDR1 as SGHTA and CDR2 as FQGNSA. The V gene lost 2 bases and the J gene lost 8 bases, with 7 bases spanning the gap. The CDR3 is 12 residues long. The CDR3 nucleotides read TGTGCCAGCAGCTTATTGGACTATGAGCAGTTCTTC. Translated: CASSLLDYEQFF.

This clone has a handful of counts. The chain is built from TRBV5-1 and TRBJ2-1; D remains unclear. Germline assignment: CDR1 SGHRS and CDR2 YFSETQ. The CDR3 sequence is 15 residues long. Trimming left V 7 bases short and J 2 bases short, with 16 bases between. DNA for the CDR3: TGCGCCAGCTCGAGCTATACGATACCCTACAATGAGCAGTTCTTC. Protein: CASSSYTIPYNEQFF. Full variable domain (outside the CDR3, taken from reference TRBV5-1 and TRBJ2-1): KAGVTQTPRYLIKTRGQQVTLSCSPISGHRSVSWYQQTPGQGLQFLFEYFSETQRNKGNFPGRFSGRQFSNSRSEMNVSTLELGDSALYLCASSSYTIPYNEQFFGPGTRLTVL.

V is TRBV11-2 and J is TRBJ2-7, with TRBD2 identical over 12 bases. V dropped 1 base and J dropped 0; count of bases not matched to a gene: 7. The CDR3 consists of 18 residues. Germline values: CDR1 SGHAT, CDR2 FQNNGV. The CDR3 coding sequence is TGTGCCAGCAGCTTAGCCCTAGCGGGAGGGTCCAGCTCCTACGAGCAGTACTTC. Translating it yields CASSLALAGGSSSYEQYF.